These T cell receptor beta chains were read from a single sample in a study of blood T cell repertoires in COVID-19. Clones were sequenced by immunoSEQ multiplex PCR, and TCRdb holds only the in-frame ones, with some missing. Seen here are roughly 250,000 clones, over 75% observed once, and the top ten hold 3.5% to 5.5%. The source material was PBMCs or T cells enriched from blood (not recorded which). These receptors all come from a woman under 40 who had recovered from COVID-19. The CDR3 runs from the conserved cysteine through the conserved F or W. The D gene is left open where the match is weak. Not every row has a clone size; where given, it reads once, few, many or a size class.

v_gene,abundance,j_gene,d_gene,CDR3nt,CDR3aa
TRBV18,NA,TRBJ1-1,TRBD1,TGTGCCAGCTCACCTGACAGGGACACTGAAGCTTTCTTT,CASSPDRDTEAFF
TRBV24-1,NA,TRBJ2-5,TRBD2,TGTGCCACCAGTGATTCAGGCGGGAGCGGAGAGACCCAGTACTTC,CATSDSGGSGETQYF
TRBV20-1,NA,TRBJ1-4,NA,TGCAGTGCTAAGCGTGAAAAACTGTTTTTT,CSAKREKLFF
TRBV7-9,NA,TRBJ2-2,TRBD2,TGTGCCAGCAGCTTCATAGCGGGGGCTAATGGGGAGCTGTTTTTT,CASSFIAGANGELFF
TRBV20-1,NA,TRBJ1-5,NA,TGCAGTGCTAGTTTGCGGGAGAGGGGGGTAGGCAATCAGCCCCAGCATTTT,CSASLRERGVGNQPQHF
TRBV7-7,once,TRBJ2-2,NA,TGTGCCAGCAGCTTTTCCCCCGCGCATTCGAACACCGGGGAGCTGTTTTTT,CASSFSPAHSNTGELFF
TRBV9,NA,TRBJ2-5,TRBD2,TGTGCCAGCAGCGTAGCGGGGGGAGTCCAAGAAACCCAGTACTTC,CASSVAGGVQETQYF
TRBV5-1,NA,TRBJ2-3,NA,TGCGCCAGCAGCCCCGGATACAGCCCTAGCACAGATACGCAGTATTTT,CASSPGYSPSTDTQYF
TRBV29-1,NA,TRBJ2-1,NA,TGCAGCGTTGACGACTACCCAAACATCGGACCCCACAATGAGCAGTTCTTC,CSVDDYPNIGPHNEQFF
TRBV9,once,TRBJ2-7,TRBD1,TGTGCCAGCAGCGCCGGGACAGGGCCCTACGAGCAGTACTTC,CASSAGTGPYEQYF
TRBV7-9,NA,TRBJ1-2,NA,TGTGCCAGCAGCACTAGCCAGAAACAAGGGTCGGATGGCTACACCTTC,CASSTSQKQGSDGYTF
TRBV5-1,few,TRBJ1-1,NA,TGCGCCAGCAGCTTGCAGGGCACTGAAGCTTTCTTT,CASSLQGTEAFF
TRBV7-9,NA,TRBJ2-7,TRBD1,TGTGCCAGCAGCTTAGGGGGACAGCTCTACGAGCAGTACTTC,CASSLGGQLYEQYF
TRBV19,NA,TRBJ1-4,NA,TGTGCCACCTCCCGCGGGCGGTTTAATGAAAAACTGTTTTTT,CATSRGRFNEKLFF
TRBV2,few,TRBJ2-3,NA,TGTGCCACTCAGCGGACCTTCAGCACAGATACGCAGTATTTT,CATQRTFSTDTQYF
TRBV10-3,few,TRBJ1-1,NA,TGTGCCATCAGTACCGGGGGGCTCCCTTCGGATGAAGCTTTCTTT,CAISTGGLPSDEAFF
TRBV10-3,NA,TRBJ1-3,NA,TGTGCCATCAGTGAAGGGACTCGGGGAAACACCATATATTTT,CAISEGTRGNTIYF
TRBV30,NA,TRBJ1-2,NA,TGTGCCTGGAGTGTTGGAGGGGCTCGCGGCTACACCTTC,CAWSVGGARGYTF